A selection of T cell receptor beta chains follows, all from one sample in a study of blood T cells in healthy people across ages. TCRdb ran MiXCR on the 5' RACE reads and lists one entry per CDR3 protein. The table records around 850,000 distinct CDR3 sequences, around 36% of them present only once. Sequences were obtained from blood. The source of these receptors is a man aged 18 to 29 in good health. CDR3s include the opening cysteine and the closing phenylalanine or tryptophan. Fields, in order: J gene, V gene, D gene, clone size, CDR3 DNA, CDR3 protein. The D gene is left open where the match is weak. Size is omitted from some rows. Given values are once, few, many or a class for expanded clones.

J: TRBJ1-1; V: TRBV7-3; D: -; size: -; DNA: TGTGCCAGCAGCTCCCATCCCCAGGGAGAGACTGAAGCTTTCTTT; CDR3: CASSSHPQGETEAFF
J: TRBJ2-3; V: TRBV7-9; D: -; size: -; DNA: TGTGCCGGCAGCTTAAAATTCCCCATGGGGACAAGGCGGGCAGATACGCAGTATTTT; CDR3: CAGSLKFPMGTRRADTQYF
J: TRBJ1-2; V: TRBV12-3/TRBV12-4; D: -; size: -; DNA: TGTGCCAGCAGTTTCCGCCGGAACTATGGCTACACCTTC; CDR3: CASSFRRNYGYTF
J: TRBJ2-3; V: TRBV6-2/TRBV6-3; D: -; size: -; DNA: TGTGCCAGCAGCTCCGGGCCCAGACAGGAGTATTTT; CDR3: CASSSGPRQEYF
J: TRBJ2-1; V: TRBV4-2; D: -; size: -; DNA: TGTGCCAGCAGCCCCCCGTCGGAAGAGACCCAGTTCTTC; CDR3: CASSPPSEETQFF
J: TRBJ1-4; V: TRBV6-5; D: -; size: -; DNA: TGTGCCAGCCAGGGAGGGCTAGGTGAAAAACTGTTTTTT; CDR3: CASQGGLGEKLFF
J: TRBJ2-7; V: TRBV25-1; D: -; size: -; DNA: TGTGCCAGCAGTCTAAGGGTAAGCCATGAGCAGTACTTC; CDR3: CASSLRVSHEQYF
J: TRBJ2-1; V: TRBV20-1; D: -; size: many; DNA: TGCAGTGCTAGAGGGCGGGGGCGACACAATGAGCAGTTCTTC; CDR3: CSARGRGRHNEQFF
J: TRBJ2-2; V: TRBV4-3; D: TRBD1; size: few; DNA: TGCGCCAGCAGCCTGGGGCAGGGGGTCGCCGGGGAGCTGTTTTTT; CDR3: CASSLGQGVAGELFF
J: TRBJ1-2; V: TRBV20-1; D: -; size: -; DNA: TGCAGCTTTATGGGGGGGCGGGGGAGTGGCTACACCTTC; CDR3: CSFMGGRGSGYTF
J: TRBJ2-5; V: TRBV15; D: -; size: -; DNA: TGTGCCACCAGCAGAGATTATTTTACAGAGTTAACCCGAGAGACCCGGTACTTC; CDR3: CATSRDYFTELTRETRYF
J: TRBJ1-1; V: TRBV10-3; D: TRBD1; size: -; DNA: TGTGCCAGCAAGGATTCAGGGGGGAAGAACACTGAAGCTTTCTTT; CDR3: CASKDSGGKNTEAFF
J: TRBJ2-1; V: TRBV4-2; D: TRBD2; size: -; DNA: TGTGCCAGCAGCCAGGCCCCTAGCGGGGGGAGGAATGAGCAGTTCTTC; CDR3: CASSQAPSGGRNEQFF
J: TRBJ1-4; V: TRBV20-1; D: -; size: few; DNA: TGCAGTGCTAGGGGGTACGCGGGTCGAGGTGAAAAACTGTTTTTT; CDR3: CSARGYAGRGEKLFF
J: TRBJ2-2; V: TRBV10-3; D: -; size: -; DNA: TGTGCCATCAGCGGACTAGAGGGGGCGAGCACCGGGGAGCTGTTTTTT; CDR3: CAISGLEGASTGELFF